These T cell receptor beta chains were read from a single sample in a study of radiotherapy plus CTLA-4 blockade in lung cancer. The data were produced by immunoSEQ multiplex PCR, yet TCRdb's version contains in-frame clones alone and is incomplete. The sample records about 38,000 clones, 70% to 80% being singletons. This specimen consisted of peripheral blood, obtained from a patient treated with radiotherapy plus ipilimumab. The receptors originated from a human donor with non-small cell lung cancer who had stable disease on radiotherapy plus ipilimumab. Both conserved end residues are part of each CDR3. A D gene is named only where the DNA matches it firmly. Rows may omit the clone size; those that give it use once, few, many or a size class.

clone size	D gene	V gene	J gene	CDR3 protein	CDR3 DNA
-	-	TRBV7-9	TRBJ2-2	CASSYTTGELFF	TGTGCCAGCAGCTATACTACCGGGGAGCTGTTTTTT
-	-	TRBV18	TRBJ1-5	CASSPKGMTGQPQHF	TGTGCCAGCTCACCCAAGGGGATGACGGGGCAGCCCCAGCATTTT
-	-	TRBV6-5	TRBJ1-6	CASSLQWTANSPLHF	TGTGCCAGCAGTTTACAATGGACAGCAAATTCACCCCTCCACTTT
-	-	TRBV6-5	TRBJ2-2	CAIQGVTGELFF	TGTGCCATCCAGGGCGTAACCGGGGAGCTGTTTTTT
-	TRBD2	TRBV18	TRBJ2-5	CASSPLSGGPQETQYF	TGTGCCAGCTCACCTCTTAGCGGGGGGCCCCAAGAGACCCAGTACTTC
-	TRBD1	TRBV4-3	TRBJ2-7	CASSQASGTVLYEQYF	TGCGCCAGCAGCCAGGCATCCGGGACAGTACTCTACGAGCAGTACTTC
-	TRBD2	TRBV7-2	TRBJ2-5	CASSFLGLAEETQYF	TGTGCCAGCAGCTTCCTGGGACTAGCGGAAGAGACCCAGTACTTC
-	-	TRBV13	TRBJ1-5	CASSLGGIGQPQHF	TGTGCCAGCAGCTTAGGGGGGATAGGGCAGCCCCAGCATTTT
-	-	TRBV6-1	TRBJ2-1	CATLTGFSNEQFF	TGTGCCACCTTGACAGGTTTTTCCAATGAGCAGTTCTTC
-	-	TRBV19	TRBJ2-1	CASGQTELEQFF	TGTGCCAGTGGGCAGACTGAGCTAGAGCAGTTCTTC
-	-	TRBV7-7	TRBJ2-5	CASSPGLETQYF	TGTGCCAGCAGCCCAGGGTTGGAGACCCAGTACTTC
-	-	TRBV4-2	TRBJ1-4	CASSQDGGNEKLFF	TGTGCCAGCAGCCAAGACGGAGGGAATGAAAAACTGTTTTTT
-	-	TRBV5-1	TRBJ1-1	CASSRGVEDTEAFF	TGCGCCAGCAGCAGAGGGGTGGAGGACACTGAAGCTTTCTTT
-	-	TRBV19	TRBJ1-1	CASTSLGQNTEAFF	TGTGCCAGTACGAGTCTTGGGCAGAACACTGAAGCTTTCTTT
few	-	TRBV4-3	TRBJ1-4	CASSQAWVPGAAEKLFF	TGCGCCAGCAGCCAAGCCTGGGTACCGGGAGCCGCGGAAAAACTGTTTTTT
few	TRBD1	TRBV2	TRBJ2-3	CASSTGVQVPDTQYF	TGTGCCAGCAGCACAGGGGTGCAGGTTCCAGATACGCAGTATTTT
-	-	TRBV5-1	TRBJ1-1	CASSLDVRQPNTEAFF	TGCGCCAGCAGCTTGGATGTGCGGCAACCGAACACTGAAGCTTTCTTT
-	-	TRBV5-6	TRBJ2-2	CASSLGVPGELFF	TGTGCCAGCAGCCTAGGGGTTCCCGGGGAGCTGTTTTTT
-	-	TRBV7-8	TRBJ1-4	CASSLAGHEKLFF	TGTGCCAGCAGCTTAGCGGGCCATGAAAAACTGTTTTTT
-	-	TRBV10-1	TRBJ2-3	CASSDQGPDAQYF	TGCGCCAGCAGTGACCAAGGCCCAGATGCGCAGTATTTT
-	-	TRBV5-1	TRBJ2-3	CASSPGGGRPTDTQYF	TGCGCCAGCAGCCCCGGTGGGGGAAGGCCCACAGATACGCAGTATTTT
-	TRBD1	TRBV5-1	TRBJ1-1	CASSATGGTEAFF	TGCGCCAGCAGCGCGACAGGGGGCACTGAAGCTTTCTTT
-	-	TRBV19	TRBJ1-1	CASSRQGGTEAFF	TGTGCCAGTAGTAGGCAAGGAGGCACTGAAGCTTTCTTT
-	-	TRBV6-6	TRBJ1-3	CASSYSAGVGNTIYF	TGTGCCAGCAGTTACAGTGCAGGAGTCGGAAACACCATATATTTT
once	TRBD2	TRBV4-1	TRBJ2-5	CASRLHFGRGQETQYF	TGCGCCAGCAGGCTTCATTTCGGGAGGGGCCAAGAGACCCAGTACTTC
-	TRBD1	TRBV5-8	TRBJ2-5	CASSWADRGQETQYF	TGTGCCAGCAGCTGGGCGGACAGGGGCCAAGAGACCCAGTACTTC
-	TRBD2	TRBV7-2	TRBJ2-5	CASSLDGLAGPGETQYF	TGTGCCAGCAGCTTAGATGGTCTAGCGGGGCCAGGGGAGACCCAGTACTTC
-	TRBD1	TRBV7-2	TRBJ2-1	CASSRRQGDYNEQFF	TGTGCCAGCAGCCGGAGACAGGGGGATTACAATGAGCAGTTCTTC
-	-	TRBV2	TRBJ1-2	CASSTGPNMGYGYTF	TGTGCCAGCAGTACTGGACCTAACATGGGGTATGGCTACACCTTC
-	TRBD1	TRBV28	TRBJ2-1	CASGTGGASHAIEQFF	TGTGCCAGCGGGACAGGGGGCGCGTCCCACGCAATTGAGCAGTTCTTC
-	TRBD1	TRBV19	TRBJ1-6	CVSRGQGTAYSPLHF	TGTGTCAGTAGGGGACAAGGGACAGCCTATTCACCCCTCCACTTT
-	-	TRBV6-1	TRBJ2-1	CASSDPIRQASGSNEQFF	TGTGCCAGCAGTGACCCGATTCGACAGGCCTCGGGCAGCAATGAGCAGTTCTTC
-	-	TRBV2	TRBJ2-5	CASRRIQETQYF	TGTGCCAGCAGAAGGATCCAAGAGACCCAGTACTTC
-	-	TRBV5-1	TRBJ2-7	CASSLISLYEQYF	TGCGCCAGCAGCTTGATCTCCTTATACGAGCAGTACTTC
-	TRBD1	TRBV29-1	TRBJ2-1	CSHIGQAHTYNEQFF	TGCAGCCATATCGGACAGGCGCACACCTACAATGAGCAGTTCTTC
-	TRBD1	TRBV11-2	TRBJ1-2	CASSLVGQGSYGYTF	TGTGCCAGCAGCTTAGTCGGACAGGGTTCCTATGGCTACACCTTC
-	TRBD1	TRBV25-1	TRBJ1-5	CASRTGTGDQPQHF	TGTGCCAGCAGAACCGGGACAGGGGATCAGCCCCAGCATTTT
-	-	TRBV5-1	TRBJ1-1	CASLPQGFFGMNTEAFF	TGCGCCAGCCTCCCGCAGGGATTTTTCGGGATGAACACTGAAGCTTTCTTT
-	TRBD2	TRBV2	TRBJ2-3	CASSGTSGGDGTQYF	TGTGCCAGCAGTGGGACTAGCGGGGGCGACGGTACGCAGTATTTT
-	-	TRBV18	TRBJ1-5	CASSRPGRNSNQPQHF	TGTGCCAGCTCGCGACCGGGACGGAATAGCAATCAGCCCCAGCATTTT